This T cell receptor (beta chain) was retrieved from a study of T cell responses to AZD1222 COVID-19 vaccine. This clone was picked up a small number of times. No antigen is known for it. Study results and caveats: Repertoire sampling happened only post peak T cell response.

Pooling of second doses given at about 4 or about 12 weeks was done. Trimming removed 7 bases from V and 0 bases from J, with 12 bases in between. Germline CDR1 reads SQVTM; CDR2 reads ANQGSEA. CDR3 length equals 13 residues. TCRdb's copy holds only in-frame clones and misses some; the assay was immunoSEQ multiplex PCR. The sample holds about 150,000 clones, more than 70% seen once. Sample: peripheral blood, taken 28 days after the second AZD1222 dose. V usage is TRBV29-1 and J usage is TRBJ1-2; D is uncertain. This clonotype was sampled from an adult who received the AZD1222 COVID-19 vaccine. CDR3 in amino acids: CSAIGQTNYGYTF. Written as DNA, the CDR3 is TGCAGCGCTATCGGGCAAACTAACTATGGCTACACCTTC.